This T cell receptor beta chain was captured by sequencing in a study of vaccination and CD4 T cells after COVID-19 (dated by TCRdb to the early 2020s). Context from the whole study: In the convalescent cohort there were six males and four females, among whom were two Hispanic individuals, seven Caucasians, two Asians and one multiracial person. Participants got two doses of the Pfizer-BioNTech BNT162b2 vaccine (n=8) or two doses of the Moderna mRNA-1273 vaccine (n=2). Post-COVID blood samples from convalescent patients were collected a median of roughly 100 days after diagnosis, with a range of 35 to 161 days. Post-vaccine blood samples were collected a median of about 11 weeks after the second vaccine dose, ranging from roughly 14 to 241 days. For stimulating the cultures, overlapping spike peptide pools were used, derived from SARS-CoV-2 as well as from the common cold coronaviruses HCoV-NL63, HCoV-OC43 and HCoV-229E. Control cultures used a CEFX viral epitope pool as positive control, an HIV-1 Nef peptide pool as negative control, or no peptide. The spike-specific CD4+ TCR repertoire was compared before and after mRNA vaccination in about nine COVID-19 convalescent patients and a few infection-naive healthy vaccine recipients.

What the study reported, not specific to this receptor: Although the median number of SARS-CoV-2-reactive clonotypes went up from some 23 after infection to some 40 after vaccination, the increase was not significant. In convalescent patients, a median approximately 90% of post-vaccine SARS-CoV-2-reactive clones were detected only after vaccination, suggesting vaccine-specific priming. Only a relatively small number of convalescent patients were included in the study, and early timepoints following natural infection were not analyzed. Of the vaccine-specific clones found in convalescent patients, nearly all (304 of 307) were mono-reactive for SARS-CoV-2 spike instead of being cross-reactive with common cold coronaviruses.

The treatment or condition label of this sample denotes: approximately 9-day PBMC culture with coronavirus spike peptide pools or control peptides (ViraFEST assay). The ViraFEST assay, used in the study, expanded antigen-specific T cells with peptide pools and then identified the expanded clonotypes through TCR sequencing. Negative nucleocapsid antibody tests before and after vaccination confirmed that the healthy vaccine recipients had no prior SARS-CoV-2 infection. Each well held some 2 million PBMCs cultured in IMDM containing roughly 5% human AB serum and around 10 IU/ml IL-2, with roughly 9.2 ug/ml peptide pools added. Half of the culture medium was replaced with fresh IL-2-containing medium on days 3 and 7. Once the cells had been in culture for less than 11 days, the EasySep CD4+ T cell isolation kit was used to isolate CD4+ T cells by negative selection. Ficoll-Paque Plus gradient centrifugation was used to isolate PBMCs from whole blood, and the isolated PBMCs were then either used fresh or cryopreserved at -140C. Triplicate wells were generally used for each culture condition.

Library preparation used PCR. At the Johns Hopkins FTIC core, DNA from the cultured CD4+ T cells underwent TCR sequencing with the Oncomine TCR Beta short-read assay. The QIAamp micro DNA kit was used to extract genomic DNA from the cultured CD4+ T cells. The Oncomine TCR Beta libraries from cultured CD4+ T cells were pooled using unique dual indexes and then sequenced on an Illumina iSeq 100. On the authors' methods: Non-productive sequences were filtered out, and CDR3s that did not start with C, did not end with F or W, or were shorter than 7 amino acids were discarded. The MANAFEST web application was used to identify antigen-specific clonotypes by comparing peptide-stimulated wells against reference wells and other culture wells. To be called positive, a clone needed an FDR below 0.05, an odds ratio above 5, and a productive frequency above 0.1% in at least two of three replicate wells. A clonotype counted as cross-reactive if it showed significant expansion both in the SARS-CoV-2 spike wells and in at least one common cold coronavirus spike condition. CDR3 homology was assessed with Levenshtein distances (stringdist) and unrooted phylogenetic trees (ape) in R version 3.6.1. The public sequencing data were trimmed at Q25 with fastp and processed into clonotypes with MiXCR by TCRdb, which kept only in-frame beta chains. Each CDR3 protein appears once, grouped with its most common genes and DNA. The V and J calls shown here were made by TCRdb, not taken from the authors' results. This sample is represented by more than 25,000 distinct CDR3 sequences; around 64% of them were singletons. The ten largest clones take up about a sixth of the sample.

As concerns this clonotype: It lacks a known antigen. An end of the junction differs from the germline gene, which may be a read error.

The CDR3 contains 19 residues, cysteine and phenylalanine counted. Of all the DNA, just the CDR3 is kept, 57 bases in frame from base 1. The germline V gene yields SGHVS for CDR1 and FQNEAQ for CDR2. Sequencing used CD4+ T cells from blood, cultured in vitro, obtained after SARS-CoV-2 vaccination. The rearranged segments are TRBV7-8 and TRBJ1-5, with no confident D gene call. This TCR came from a human donor who received a COVID-19 vaccine. The CDR3 has the sequence CTSSLPRWGGRDSNQPQHF. The sequenced DNA: TGTACCAGCAGCTTACCCCGCTGGGGAGGCCGGGATAGCAATCAGCCCCAGCATTTT.